This T cell receptor (beta chain) was obtained from a study of blood T cell repertoires in COVID-19 (dated by TCRdb to 2020 to 2022). General notes on the study: Collaborator samples came from the United States, Italy and Spain and covered acute and convalescent phases of COVID-19. The material from the prospective study consisted of cDNA or gDNA derived from T cells, B-cell-depleted T cells, or PBMCs. The dataset comprised deeply sampled blood TCRbeta repertoires from subjects exposed to, actively infected with, or recovered from COVID-19. The repertoires were made available in a free public database intended to serve as a resource for research on the immune response to SARS-CoV-2. HLA class I and class II types, where available, came from metadata supplied by the sample provider rather than from assay-based typing. Sample metadata almost always included a de-identified subject ID, COVID-19 status, age in years and sex. The samples were drawn from the first 160 participants of the ongoing ImmuneRACE study and from over 950 subjects provided by 6 global collaborators. Paper-wide results and their limitations: Clinical and demographic metadata were provided uncurated, with the amount varying by source and participant.

The germline V gene provides CDR1 SGDLS and CDR2 YYNGEE. The CDR3 runs 14 amino acids, cysteine and phenylalanine included. Here the CDR3 DNA is all that survives: 42 bases in frame from base 1. V lost 3 bases and J lost 8 bases, and the count of bases not matched to a germline gene is 5. On this clone itself: The antigen this receptor binds is unknown. The record has no base qualities; no much larger clone is one base away.

TCRbeta CDR3 regions were amplified from genomic DNA by means of the immunoSEQ Assay, a bias-controlled multiplex PCR. The study's own analysis went as follows. Within the assay, amplification of reference gene primers was used to estimate how many nucleated cells each sample contained. To quantify the absolute abundance of each unique TCRbeta CDR3 rearrangement, sequence reads were collapsed and filtered. Productive Simpson clonality was computed per sample as the square root of Simpson's diversity index over productive rearrangements. Sourced from immuneACCESS, this table was stored by TCRdb with only in-frame sequences that have V and J called. A share of the clones is absent; for the studies checked, an unresolved V gene accounts for under half, and the remainder has no known explanation. The V and J calls and the clone size are those of that table, but D and trimming were determined from the DNA. This sample holds around 200,000 clones; around 84% were observed only once. Over 15% of the sample is in the top ten clones.

In the prospective study, participants were 18 to 89 years old, resided in about 25 geographic areas of the United States, and were enrolled through a virtual design. To assign participants to cohorts, the prospective study relied on clinical history that participants themselves reported in a screening survey and a study questionnaire. Recovered participants in ImmuneRACE Cohort 3 were defined by two consecutive negative NP/OP PCR tests, clearance by a healthcare professional, or resolution of symptoms. Each participant in the prospective study had whole blood, serum and a nasopharyngeal or oropharyngeal swab collected by mobile phlebotomists. Prospective study participants could optionally give additional blood draws and questionnaires over an approximately two-month period. Blood samples from the prospective study were shipped frozen or at room temperature prior to DNA extraction.

The V and J genes are TRBV9 and TRBJ1-2, with TRBD1 matching 12 junction bases. This sequence originates from a man aged 40-49 years who had recovered from COVID-19. Sequencing input: PBMCs or T cells enriched from blood (not recorded which). The CDR3 amino acid sequence is: CASSEGQGAFGYTF. In nucleotide form, the sequence is TGTGCCAGCAGCGAGGGACAGGGGGCGTTCGGCTACACCTTC.